The rows below give T cell receptor beta chains drawn from one sample of a study of blood T cell repertoires in COVID-19. Measured with immunoSEQ multiplex PCR; TCRdb has only the in-frame clones, and not every one. The sample holds about 420,000 clones; over 85% are singletons and the top ten take 0.7% to 0.85%. Sequenced input: peripheral blood. The origin of the receptors is a man between 18 and 35 years old with COVID-19, enrolled during active disease. Both conserved end residues are part of each CDR3. Fields, in order: J gene, V gene, clone size, CDR3 length, D gene, CDR3 protein, CDR3 DNA. The D gene is left open where the match is weak. Size is omitted from some rows. Given values are once, few, many or a class for expanded clones.

>TRBJ2-3|TRBV9|once|15|TRBD2
CASSDSGSVTDTQYF
TGTGCCAGCAGCGACAGCGGGAGCGTGACAGATACGCAGTATTTT
>TRBJ2-7|TRBV18|-|16|TRBD2
CASSPNVAGVKGEQYF
TGTGCCAGCTCACCTAATGTAGCGGGAGTTAAGGGCGAGCAGTACTTC
>TRBJ2-7|TRBV11-3|many|15|TRBD1
CASSLGYNRGDEQYF
TGTGCCAGCAGCTTAGGTTACAACAGGGGCGACGAGCAGTACTTC
>TRBJ2-3|TRBV5-1|-|15|TRBD1
CASSSRQGVPDTQYF
TGCGCCAGCAGCTCCCGACAGGGAGTGCCAGATACGCAGTATTTT
>TRBJ1-1|TRBV19|-|14|-
CASSTYNLSPEAFF
TGTGCCAGTAGTACTTATAATCTATCACCTGAAGCTTTCTTT
>TRBJ1-4|TRBV3-1/TRBV3-2|-|14|-
CASSHLLRTEKLFF
TGTGCCAGCAGCCATCTTTTGCGGACAGAAAAACTGTTTTTT
>TRBJ2-7|TRBV25-1|-|13|TRBD1
CASSAGTGVEQYF
TGTGCCAGCAGTGCTGGGACAGGGGTCGAGCAGTACTTC
>TRBJ2-7|TRBV3-1/TRBV3-2|-|14|TRBD2
CASSPVAGGNEQYF
TGTGCCAGCAGCCCAGTAGCGGGGGGTAACGAGCAGTACTTC
>TRBJ1-1|TRBV5-1|once|14|-
CASSLVYTNTEAFF
TGCGCCAGCAGCTTGGTGTACACGAACACTGAAGCTTTCTTT
>TRBJ1-5|TRBV4-1|-|15|TRBD1
CASSQGQGGSQPQHF
TGCGCCAGCAGCCAGGGACAGGGAGGAAGTCAGCCCCAGCATTTT
>TRBJ1-2|TRBV20-1|-|13|-
CSASDPGSYGYTF
TGCAGTGCTAGTGACCCCGGGTCCTATGGCTACACCTTC
>TRBJ2-1|TRBV20-1|many|11|-
CSASQGNEQFF
TGCAGTGCTTCACAGGGCAATGAGCAGTTCTTC
>TRBJ2-1|TRBV6-5|once|16|TRBD2
CASSSPGTSGRNEQFF
TGTGCCAGCAGTTCCCCCGGGACTAGCGGGAGAAATGAGCAGTTCTTC
>TRBJ1-6|TRBV12-5|-|14|-
CASGLQYPNSPLHF
TGTGCTAGTGGACTCCAATACCCTAATTCACCCCTCCACTTT
>TRBJ2-7|TRBV2|-|12|-
CASTEASYEQYF
TGTGCCAGCACAGAGGCCTCCTACGAGCAGTACTTC
>TRBJ2-1|TRBV5-4|-|15|-
CASSLGKQGYNEQFF
TGTGCCAGCAGCTTGGGGAAACAGGGCTACAATGAGCAGTTCTTC
>TRBJ2-3|TRBV27|-|14|TRBD1
CASSQDRGADTQYF
TGTGCCAGCAGTCAAGACAGGGGAGCGGATACGCAGTATTTT
>TRBJ2-1|TRBV18|-|12|TRBD1
CASSAGGGEQFF
TGTGCCAGCTCGGCAGGGGGCGGCGAGCAGTTCTTC
>TRBJ2-5|TRBV15|-|14|-
CATSRDQGMETQYF
TGTGCCACCAGCAGAGATCAGGGTATGGAGACCCAGTACTTC
>TRBJ2-7|TRBV19|-|15|TRBD1
CASSTGTGTTYEQYF
TGTGCCAGTTCGACCGGGACAGGGACCACCTACGAGCAGTACTTC
>TRBJ1-4|TRBV18|-|14|-
CASSPIQGREKLFF
TGTGCCAGCTCACCAATTCAGGGGCGAGAAAAACTGTTTTTT
>TRBJ1-5|TRBV15|-|14|TRBD1
CATSGDRANQPQHF
TGTGCCACCAGCGGGGACAGGGCTAATCAGCCCCAGCATTTT
>TRBJ1-5|TRBV5-1|-|14|-
CASSLESGNQPQHF
TGCGCCAGCAGCTTGGAATCAGGGAACCAGCCCCAGCATTTT
>TRBJ2-7|TRBV27|-|12|-
CASSSFGYEQYF
TGTGCCAGCAGTTCTTTCGGGTACGAGCAGTACTTC
>TRBJ2-7|TRBV25-1|-|14|TRBD1
CATDRGPGSYEQYF
TGTGCCACCGACAGGGGCCCAGGGTCCTACGAGCAGTACTTC
>TRBJ2-3|TRBV5-6|-|16|TRBD2
CASSLAGGRSTDTQYF
TGTGCCAGCAGTTTGGCGGGCGGGAGGAGCACAGATACGCAGTATTTT
>TRBJ2-1|TRBV14|-|12|-
CASSQLPGEQFF
TGTGCCAGCAGCCAACTCCCGGGGGAGCAGTTCTTC
>TRBJ2-7|TRBV6-5|-|15|TRBD2
CASSYSMTSKDEQYF
TGTGCCAGCAGTTACTCGATGACTAGCAAAGACGAGCAGTACTTC
>TRBJ2-2|TRBV5-4|-|16|TRBD2
CASSPTSGGYTGELFF
TGTGCCAGCAGCCCTACTAGCGGGGGTTACACCGGGGAGCTGTTTTTT
>TRBJ2-3|TRBV5-6|-|17|-
CASSLDGGSGLTDTQYF
TGTGCCAGCAGCTTGGACGGCGGTAGCGGCCTCACAGATACGCAGTATTTT
>TRBJ2-7|TRBV19|-|13|TRBD2
CASKREGPYEQYF
TGTGCCAGTAAGAGGGAGGGGCCCTACGAGCAGTACTTC
>TRBJ2-1|TRBV7-9|-|12|-
CASSPPGNEQFF
TGTGCCAGCAGCCCCCCCGGGAATGAGCAGTTCTTC